The present T cell receptor beta chain was sequenced within a study of metastatic and nonmetastatic thyroid tumors. None of the patients had undergone any treatment ahead of thyroid surgery. TCRdb reanalyzed the PCR reads with MiXCR. The table has 45,000 or so clones, approximately 4.1% seen once. This clone was counted a few times. Sequencing was performed on blood. The receptor was isolated from a female donor with papillary thyroid cancer or a benign thyroid nodule (not recorded which). Some clones in this sample may be carry-over from other donors' samples.

The CDR3 DNA follows: TGTGCCAGCAGCTGGGACAGGTCGGGCTACACCTTC. Encoded protein: CASSWDRSGYTF. This chain connects TRBV27 to TRBJ1-2; 8 nucleotides match TRBD1. Germline-derived CDR1 and CDR2 are MNHEY and SMNVEV (reference sequence). With 6 bases clipped from V and 8 bases from J, the junction kept 5 bases outside the gene matches. The CDR3 runs to 12 residues.